The entry below describes one T cell receptor beta chain. The data were obtained in a study of CD8+CD57+ T cells in acquired aplastic anemia. Per germline, CDR1 LNHDA and CDR2 SQIVND (reference sequence). The V segment lost 7 bases and the J segment 7 bases; nucleotides outside the gene matches: 5. This CDR3 has 12 residues. TCR beta VDJ combinations and CDR3 sequences were profiled from genomic DNA. MiXCR, run by TCRdb on the reads, gives a single entry per CDR3 protein. The top ten hold 15% to 20% of the sample, which has approximately 220,000 distinct CDR3 sequences, under 55% seen once. Flow cytometry had shown expanded CD8+CD57+ cells in the patients chosen for sequencing.

This chain uses TRBV19 with TRBJ2-5; 8 positions agree with TRBD2. This receptor was taken from a human donor with aplastic anemia. Sequenced: sorted CD4+, CD8+, or CD8+CD57+ T cells (not recorded which) from PBMCs. The CDR3, as DNA: TGTGCCAGTATGCGGGGGGCAGGGACCCAGTACTTC. Amino acids: CASMRGAGTQYF. Full variable domain (missing parts from reference TRBV19 and TRBJ2-5): DGGITQSPKYLFRKEGQNVTLSCEQNLNHDAMYWYRQDPGQGLRLIYYSQIVNDFQKGDIAEGYSVSREKKESFPLTVTSAQKNPTAFYLCASMRGAGTQYFGPGTRLLVL.